Listed below are T cell receptor beta chains from one sample, sequenced in a study of shared clonotypes between healthy human individuals. Profiled with immunoSEQ multiplex PCR; TCRdb holds only in-frame clones, not every one. The sample consists of around 2,000,000 clones, roughly 91% of them appearing once. Sequenced material: naive CD8+ T cells from PBMCs. The receptors here all came from a man between 18 and 29 years old in good health. Some clones in this sample may be carry-over from other donors' samples. Both conserved end residues are part of each CDR3. D genes are given only for firm matches. Clone size is shown for a subset of rows, as once, few, many or a class of expanded clone.

D: NA
size: once
V: TRBV6-5
J: TRBJ2-7
DNA: TGTGCCAGCAGTTACTCCGCGGAGGCCTACGAGCAGTACTTC
CDR3: CASSYSAEAYEQYF

D: TRBD1
size: NA
V: TRBV10-3
J: TRBJ1-1
DNA: TGTGCCATCAAGACAGGGTCGGACACTGAAGCTTTCTTT
CDR3: CAIKTGSDTEAFF

D: TRBD2
size: NA
V: TRBV7-9
J: TRBJ2-7
DNA: TGTGCCAGCAGCTCTCCTATAGCGGGAGGCTACGAGCAGTACTTC
CDR3: CASSSPIAGGYEQYF

D: TRBD2
size: NA
V: TRBV2
J: TRBJ2-7
DNA: TGTGCCAGCAGTGCTAGCGGTCTTACATTTGACTACGAGCAGTACTTC
CDR3: CASSASGLTFDYEQYF

D: NA
size: NA
V: TRBV6-1
J: TRBJ2-7
DNA: TGTGCCAGCGAGCTCAGATACGAGCAGTACTTC
CDR3: CASELRYEQYF

D: NA
size: NA
V: TRBV25-1
J: TRBJ1-4
DNA: TGTGCCAGCAGTGAACTAACCAGGGGTTACAATGAAAAACTGTTTTTT
CDR3: CASSELTRGYNEKLFF

D: NA
size: NA
V: TRBV28
J: TRBJ1-2
DNA: TGTGCCAGCAGTTTAACCAGGGCCTATGGCTACACCTTC
CDR3: CASSLTRAYGYTF

D: TRBD2
size: NA
V: TRBV6-5
J: TRBJ2-7
DNA: TGTGCCAGCAGTTACCGACCGACTAGCCACGAGCAGTACTTC
CDR3: CASSYRPTSHEQYF

D: TRBD2
size: NA
V: TRBV5-4
J: TRBJ2-7
DNA: TGTGCCAGCAGCAAAAACGGACTAGCGGGAAGCTACGAGCAGTACTTC
CDR3: CASSKNGLAGSYEQYF

D: NA
size: once
V: TRBV28
J: TRBJ1-6
DNA: TGTGCCAGCACCGAGCGCAAATATAATTCACCCCTCCACTTT
CDR3: CASTERKYNSPLHF

D: NA
size: NA
V: TRBV9
J: TRBJ2-5
DNA: TGTGCCAGCAGCGAGCGGACAGAGGGGGAGACCCAGTACTTC
CDR3: CASSERTEGETQYF

D: TRBD2
size: NA
V: TRBV7-8
J: TRBJ2-1
DNA: TGTGCCAGCAGCTTAGACCCTAGCGGGGTTACCTACAATGAGCAGTTCTTC
CDR3: CASSLDPSGVTYNEQFF

D: NA
size: NA
V: TRBV5-1
J: TRBJ2-2
DNA: TGCGCCAGCAGCGATTGGAATACCGGGGAGCTGTTTTTT
CDR3: CASSDWNTGELFF

D: NA
size: once
V: TRBV19
J: TRBJ2-1
DNA: TGTGCCAGTAGTATAATACTAAACTCCTACAATGAGCAGTTCTTC
CDR3: CASSIILNSYNEQFF

D: NA
size: NA
V: TRBV5-1
J: TRBJ1-3
DNA: TGCGCCAGCAGCTTGGGCACTGGAAACACCATATATTTT
CDR3: CASSLGTGNTIYF

D: TRBD2
size: NA
V: TRBV4-2
J: TRBJ2-5
DNA: TGTGCCAGCAGCCAAGCTGTCGGGGGGGAGACCCAGTACTTC
CDR3: CASSQAVGGETQYF

D: NA
size: NA
V: TRBV2
J: TRBJ1-1
DNA: TGTGCCAGCATATCCCGGGTCGCTGAAGCTTTCTTT
CDR3: CASISRVAEAFF

D: NA
size: NA
V: TRBV9
J: TRBJ2-3
DNA: TGTGCCAGCAGCGTAGATGGAGAATTAATCACAGATACGCAGTATTTT
CDR3: CASSVDGELITDTQYF

D: NA
size: NA
V: TRBV19
J: TRBJ1-2
DNA: TGTGCCAGTAGTATAGTCGCAGTTTTCGACTATGGCTACACCTTC
CDR3: CASSIVAVFDYGYTF

D: NA
size: once
V: TRBV5-1
J: TRBJ2-3
DNA: TGCGCCAGCAGCTTGGGGAGTCGGGTTGGGGCTAGCACAGATACGCAGTATTTT
CDR3: CASSLGSRVGASTDTQYF

D: TRBD1
size: NA
V: TRBV29-1
J: TRBJ2-7
DNA: TGCAGCGTGGCAGGGGGGACAGGCTCCTACGAGCAGTACTTC
CDR3: CSVAGGTGSYEQYF

D: TRBD2
size: NA
V: TRBV30
J: TRBJ2-1
DNA: TGTGCCTGGAGTGTACTAGCGGGAGGGGATACCAATGAGCAGTTCTTC
CDR3: CAWSVLAGGDTNEQFF

D: NA
size: NA
V: TRBV28
J: TRBJ1-2
DNA: TGTGCCAGCAGTTTAATCTGGACGGAGTATAACTATGGCTACACCTTC
CDR3: CASSLIWTEYNYGYTF

D: NA
size: NA
V: TRBV27
J: TRBJ1-1
DNA: TGTGCCAGCACTCCACCGGGGCATCTTCATGAAGCTTTCTTT
CDR3: CASTPPGHLHEAFF

D: NA
size: NA
V: TRBV14
J: TRBJ1-2
DNA: TGTGCCAGCAGCCAAGACCCCACTGCTCTCTCCTTCTATGGCTACACCTTC
CDR3: CASSQDPTALSFYGYTF

D: TRBD1
size: NA
V: TRBV27
J: TRBJ2-7
DNA: TGTGCCAGCAGTTTATTGACAGGGTCCTACGAGCAGTACTTC
CDR3: CASSLLTGSYEQYF

D: NA
size: NA
V: TRBV4-1
J: TRBJ1-2
DNA: TGCGCCAGCAGCCAAGATCGGACAGAGTATGGCTACACCTTC
CDR3: CASSQDRTEYGYTF

D: NA
size: NA
V: TRBV4-2
J: TRBJ2-3
DNA: TGTGCCAGCAGCTTCGGCTCGTACGCAGATACGCAGTATTTT
CDR3: CASSFGSYADTQYF

D: NA
size: NA
V: TRBV6-1
J: TRBJ2-2
DNA: TGTGCCAGCAGTGACCTGCTAGCGTCGAACACCGGGGAGCTGTTTTTT
CDR3: CASSDLLASNTGELFF

D: TRBD2
size: NA
V: TRBV7-9
J: TRBJ2-4
DNA: TGTGCCAGCAGCTCCCCGTCGGGGGGAGGAGGGAAAAACATTCAGTACTTC
CDR3: CASSSPSGGGGKNIQYF

D: NA
size: NA
V: TRBV5-4
J: TRBJ1-1
DNA: TGTGCCAGCAGCTTTGACCCGGGACTTATGAACACTGAAGCTTTCTTT
CDR3: CASSFDPGLMNTEAFF

D: NA
size: once
V: TRBV7-2
J: TRBJ2-1
DNA: TGTGCCAGCAGCTCAAACTCGGTGAGCGGGCAGTTCTTC
CDR3: CASSSNSVSGQFF

D: TRBD2
size: once
V: TRBV7-9
J: TRBJ2-1
DNA: TGTGCCAGCACCCGGACTAGCGACCAGATGTATGAGCAGTTCTTC
CDR3: CASTRTSDQMYEQFF

D: NA
size: NA
V: TRBV6-6
J: TRBJ1-2
DNA: TGTGCCAGCAGTTCCCCGTCCCCGAGAGGCTATGGCTACACCTTC
CDR3: CASSSPSPRGYGYTF

D: TRBD2
size: once
V: TRBV19
J: TRBJ2-2
DNA: TGTGCCAGTAGGATGTATGTTAGGACTAGCGGGAAGGACACCGGGGAGCTGTTTTTT
CDR3: CASRMYVRTSGKDTGELFF

D: NA
size: NA
V: TRBV19
J: TRBJ2-1
DNA: TGTGCCAGTAGTATATTCTTACACGATGAGCAGTTCTTC
CDR3: CASSIFLHDEQFF

D: TRBD1
size: NA
V: TRBV9
J: TRBJ1-1
DNA: TGTGCCAGCAGCCCACGACAGGGACCAATGAACACTGAAGCTTTCTTT
CDR3: CASSPRQGPMNTEAFF

D: NA
size: NA
V: TRBV28
J: TRBJ2-5
DNA: TGTGCCAGCAGTTTACCCCCAGGGCAAGAGACCCAGTACTTC
CDR3: CASSLPPGQETQYF

D: NA
size: NA
V: TRBV27
J: TRBJ2-7
DNA: TGTGCCAGCAGTTTTTCCACCGGGCCTAGCTCCTACGAGCAGTACTTC
CDR3: CASSFSTGPSSYEQYF

D: NA
size: NA
V: TRBV19
J: TRBJ1-5
DNA: TGTGCCAGTAGTATAGTATCCAGTCAGCCCCAGCATTTT
CDR3: CASSIVSSQPQHF

D: NA
size: NA
V: TRBV13
J: TRBJ2-7
DNA: TGTGCCAGCAGCGCCAGCGGGCAGGGCTCCTACGAGCAGTACTTC
CDR3: CASSASGQGSYEQYF

D: NA
size: NA
V: TRBV28
J: TRBJ2-5
DNA: TGTGCCAGCAGTTTACTAGGACCCTCCCAAGAGACCCAGTACTTC
CDR3: CASSLLGPSQETQYF

D: NA
size: NA
V: TRBV18
J: TRBJ1-1
DNA: TGTGCCAGCTGCGAGGACTACACTGAAGCTTTCTTT
CDR3: CASCEDYTEAFF

D: NA
size: once
V: TRBV20-1
J: TRBJ2-1
DNA: TGCAGTGCCCCCGGTTATGAGCAGTTCTTC
CDR3: CSAPGYEQFF

D: NA
size: NA
V: TRBV29-1
J: TRBJ1-5
DNA: TGCAGCATATGGGTGGCGGGTCAGCCCCAGCATTTT
CDR3: CSIWVAGQPQHF

D: NA
size: NA
V: TRBV4-1
J: TRBJ2-3
DNA: TGCGCCAGCAGCCAAGATTGGGATTTTAGCACAGATACGCAGTATTTT
CDR3: CASSQDWDFSTDTQYF

D: TRBD2
size: NA
V: TRBV27
J: TRBJ2-3
DNA: TGTGCCAGCAGTTGGACTAGCGGGAGGGCGGCAGATACGCAGTATTTT
CDR3: CASSWTSGRAADTQYF

D: NA
size: NA
V: TRBV4-1
J: TRBJ2-5
DNA: TGCGCCAGCAGCCAAGAGATACGATCGGGGGAGACCCAGTACTTC
CDR3: CASSQEIRSGETQYF

D: TRBD2
size: NA
V: TRBV6-5
J: TRBJ2-1
DNA: TGTGCCAGCAGCCCTCGGGGGGGTGAGCAGTTCTTC
CDR3: CASSPRGGEQFF

D: NA
size: NA
V: TRBV2
J: TRBJ2-7
DNA: TGTGCCAGCAGTGAAGTATTCAGCGGATCTGGGAACGAGCAGTACTTC
CDR3: CASSEVFSGSGNEQYF

D: NA
size: NA
V: TRBV10-3
J: TRBJ2-7
DNA: TGTGCCATCAGCTCGGGACGGGAAGCCTACGAGCAGTACTTC
CDR3: CAISSGREAYEQYF

D: NA
size: NA
V: TRBV11-2
J: TRBJ2-7
DNA: TGTGCCAGCAGCTTAGAGACAAGACAGCTGCCCTACGAGCAGTACTTC
CDR3: CASSLETRQLPYEQYF

D: NA
size: NA
V: TRBV11-1
J: TRBJ1-1
DNA: TGTGCCAGCAGTCTACCTAGGGACCGATCGCCCGCTGAAGCTTTCTTT
CDR3: CASSLPRDRSPAEAFF

D: NA
size: NA
V: TRBV7-2
J: TRBJ2-7
DNA: TGTGCCAGCAGCTTAGTTCTGGTGGGAGAGCAGTACTTC
CDR3: CASSLVLVGEQYF

D: NA
size: NA
V: TRBV7-9
J: TRBJ2-1
DNA: TGTGCCAGCAGCTTAGAGGGCTGGCCCTACAATGAGCAGTTCTTC
CDR3: CASSLEGWPYNEQFF